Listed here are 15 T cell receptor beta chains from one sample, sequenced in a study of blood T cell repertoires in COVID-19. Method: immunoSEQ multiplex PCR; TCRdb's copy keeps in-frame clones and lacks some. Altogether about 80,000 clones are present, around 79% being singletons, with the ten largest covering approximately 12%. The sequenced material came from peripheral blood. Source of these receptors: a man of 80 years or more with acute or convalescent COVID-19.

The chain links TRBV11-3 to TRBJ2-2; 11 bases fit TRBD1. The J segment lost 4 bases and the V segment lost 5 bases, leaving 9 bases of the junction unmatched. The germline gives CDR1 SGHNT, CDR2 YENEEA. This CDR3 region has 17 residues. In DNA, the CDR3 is TGTGCCAGCAGCGGGGACAGGGGGGTCGGCGGCACCGGGGAGCTGTTTTTT. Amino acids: CASSGDRGVGGTGELFF.

This chain's CDR3 is CASDRGGRASTDTQYF. CDR3 bases: TGCGCCAGCGATCGCGGGGGCCGTGCTAGCACAGATACGCAGTATTTT. The chain recombines TRBV5-1 with TRBJ2-3; tentative D call: TRBD2 (7 bases). The germline V and J ends were trimmed by 7 bases and 0 bases, with 18 bases remaining between them. The CDR3 runs 16 residues. The germline gives CDR1 SGHRS, CDR2 YFSETQ.

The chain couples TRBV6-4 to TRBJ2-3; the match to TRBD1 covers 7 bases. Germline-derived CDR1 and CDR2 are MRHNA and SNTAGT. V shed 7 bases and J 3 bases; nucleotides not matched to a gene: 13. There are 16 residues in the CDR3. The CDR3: CASNPPRQGPTDTQYF. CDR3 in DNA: TGTGCCAGCAATCCCCCCCGACAGGGTCCGACAGATACGCAGTATTTT.

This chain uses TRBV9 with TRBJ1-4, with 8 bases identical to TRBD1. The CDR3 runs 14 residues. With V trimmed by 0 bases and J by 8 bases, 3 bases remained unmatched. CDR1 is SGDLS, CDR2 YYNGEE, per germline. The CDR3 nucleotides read TGTGCCAGCAGCGTAGCAGGGGGCGGCGAAAAACTGTTTTTT. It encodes CASSVAGGGEKLFF. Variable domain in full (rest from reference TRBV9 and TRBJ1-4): DSGVTQTPKHLITATGQRVTLRCSPRSGDLSVYWYQQSLDQGLQFLIQYYNGEERAKGNILERFSAQQFPDLHSELNLSSLELGDSALYFCASSVAGGGEKLFFGSGTQLSVL.

The CDR3 is CATSRDRGLQYEQYF. The CDR3 DNA sequence: TGTGCCACCAGCAGAGATAGGGGGCTTCAGTACGAGCAGTACTTC. The chain joins TRBV15 to TRBJ2-7; 7 bases align to TRBD1. J gave up 4 bases and V 0 bases, and 6 bases lay outside the gene matches. Germline lookup yields CDR1 LNHNV and CDR2 YYDKDF (reference sequence). The CDR3 is made up of 15 amino acids.

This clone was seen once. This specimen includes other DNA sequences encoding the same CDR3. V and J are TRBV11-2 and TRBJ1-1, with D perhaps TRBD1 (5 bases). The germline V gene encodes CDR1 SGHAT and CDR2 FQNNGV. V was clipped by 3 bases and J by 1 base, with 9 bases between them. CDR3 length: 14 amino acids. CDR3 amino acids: CASSFRGTNTEAFF. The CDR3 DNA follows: TGTGCCAGCAGCTTCCGGGGGACGAACACTGAAGCTTTCTTT.

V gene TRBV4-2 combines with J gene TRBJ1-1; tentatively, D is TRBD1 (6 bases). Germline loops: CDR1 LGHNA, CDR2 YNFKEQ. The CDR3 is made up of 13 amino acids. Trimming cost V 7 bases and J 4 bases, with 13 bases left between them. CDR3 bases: TGTGCCAGCAAAGGGGGTCTCGGCACTGAAGCTTTCTTT. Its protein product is CASKGGLGTEAFF.

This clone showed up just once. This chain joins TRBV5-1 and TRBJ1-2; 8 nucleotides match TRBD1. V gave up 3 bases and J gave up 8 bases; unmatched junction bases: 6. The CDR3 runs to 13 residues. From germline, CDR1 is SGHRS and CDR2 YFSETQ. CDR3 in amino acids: CASSSQGERGYTF. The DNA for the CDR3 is TGCGCCAGCAGCTCACAGGGGGAAAGAGGCTACACCTTC.

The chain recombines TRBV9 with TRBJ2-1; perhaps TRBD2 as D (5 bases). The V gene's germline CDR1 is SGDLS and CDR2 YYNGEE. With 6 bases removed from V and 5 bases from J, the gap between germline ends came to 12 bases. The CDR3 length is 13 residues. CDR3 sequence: CASNEDYDNEQFF. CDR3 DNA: TGTGCCAGCAACGAAGACTACGACAATGAGCAGTTCTTC.

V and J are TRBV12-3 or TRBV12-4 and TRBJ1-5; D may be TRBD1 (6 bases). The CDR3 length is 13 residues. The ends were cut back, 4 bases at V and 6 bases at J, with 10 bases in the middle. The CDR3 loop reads CASSSQQGQPQHF. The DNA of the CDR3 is TGTGCCAGCAGTTCACAACAGGGTCAGCCCCAGCATTTT.

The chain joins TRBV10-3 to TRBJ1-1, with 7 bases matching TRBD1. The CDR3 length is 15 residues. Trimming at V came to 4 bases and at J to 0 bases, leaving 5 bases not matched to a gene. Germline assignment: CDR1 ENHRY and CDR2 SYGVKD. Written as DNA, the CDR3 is TGTGCCATCAGTGCCACGGGACAGATGAACACTGAAGCTTTCTTT. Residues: CAISATGQMNTEAFF.

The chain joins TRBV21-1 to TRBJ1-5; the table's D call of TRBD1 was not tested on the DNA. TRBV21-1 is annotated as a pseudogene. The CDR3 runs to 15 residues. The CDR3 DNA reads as TGTGCCAGCAGCAAAGGGGACAGGGACAATCAGCCCCAGCATTTT. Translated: CASSKGDRDNQPQHF.

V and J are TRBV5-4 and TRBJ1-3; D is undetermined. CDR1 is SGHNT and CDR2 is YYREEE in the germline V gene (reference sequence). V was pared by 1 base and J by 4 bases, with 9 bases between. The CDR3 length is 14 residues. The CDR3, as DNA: TGTGCCAGCAGCTTGTGGGCAGTCGGAAACACCATATATTTT. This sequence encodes CASSLWAVGNTIYF.

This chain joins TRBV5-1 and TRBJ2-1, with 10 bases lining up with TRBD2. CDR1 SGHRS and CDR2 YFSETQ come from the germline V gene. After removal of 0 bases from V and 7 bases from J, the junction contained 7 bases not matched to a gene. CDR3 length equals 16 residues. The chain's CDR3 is CASSLGPSGGGNEQFF. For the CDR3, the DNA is TGCGCCAGCAGCTTGGGGCCCAGCGGGGGGGGGAATGAGCAGTTCTTC.

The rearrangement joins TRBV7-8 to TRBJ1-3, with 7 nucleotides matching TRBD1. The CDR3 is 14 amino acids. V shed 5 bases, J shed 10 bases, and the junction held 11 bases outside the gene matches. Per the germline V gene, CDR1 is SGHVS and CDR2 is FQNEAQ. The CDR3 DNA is TGTGCCAGCAGCGAAGGGACAGCGAAGGGGACCATATATTTT. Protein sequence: CASSEGTAKGTIYF.